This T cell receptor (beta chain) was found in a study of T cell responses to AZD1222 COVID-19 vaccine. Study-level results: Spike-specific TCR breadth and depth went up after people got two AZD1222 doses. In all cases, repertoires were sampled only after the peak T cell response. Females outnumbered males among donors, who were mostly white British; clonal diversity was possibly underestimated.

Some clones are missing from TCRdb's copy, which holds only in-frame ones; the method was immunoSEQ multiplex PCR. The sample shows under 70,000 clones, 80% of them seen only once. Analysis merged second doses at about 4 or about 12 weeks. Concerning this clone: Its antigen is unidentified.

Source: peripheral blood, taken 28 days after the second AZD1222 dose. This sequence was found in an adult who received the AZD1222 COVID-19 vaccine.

The CDR3 bases are TGTGCCAGCAGTGAACTCCGCGGCGGTGAAAAACTGTTTTTT. It is translated as CASSELRGGEKLFF. The V call is TRBV2, the J call TRBJ1-4; no firm D call. The germline gives CDR1 SNHLY, CDR2 FYNNEI. This CDR3 contains 14 residues. Trimming cost V 2 bases and J 7 bases, with 11 bases left between them.